What follows are 17 T cell receptor beta chains derived from one specimen sequenced in a study of regulatory T cells in long-lasting Graves disease. With iRepertoire HTBI primers and Arm-PCR of CDR3 regions, TCR beta libraries were built. TCRdb re-called the multiplex PCR reads through MiXCR, storing one row per CDR3 protein. The sample consists of about 500,000 distinct CDR3 sequences, around 12% of them appearing once. Time point given: newly diagnosed GD, antithyroid drugs for less than 3 months. From PBMCs, RNA was extracted and then used to make the TCR library. These data also formed part of another study, on T cells in Graves' hyperthyroidism and ophthalmopathy.

This sample comprised peripheral blood mononuclear cells (PBMCs), obtained at new diagnosis, from a patient treated with antithyroid drugs. The receptors derive from a woman aged 25-40 years with Graves disease.

This clonotype was detected many times. This rearrangement joins TRBV12-3 or TRBV12-4 to TRBJ1-5; TRBD1 agrees at 7 bases. The CDR3 runs 20 residues. V shed 5 bases and J 1 base; nucleotides not matched to a gene: 20. CDR3 sequence (DNA): TGTGCCAGCAGTCCGCCAAAGGGGGGTTTACAGGGGATCAGCAATCAGCCCCAGCATTTT. Translated: CASSPPKGGLQGISNQPQHF.

This clonotype occurred many times. The chain carries TRBV12-3 or TRBV12-4 and TRBJ1-2, with TRBD1 identical over 8 bases. V was clipped by 7 bases and J by 3 bases; unmatched bases: 7. CDR3 size: 14 residues. The CDR3 DNA follows: TGTGCCAGCATCAGACAGGGGATTGACTATGGCTACACCTTC. Translation gives CASIRQGIDYGYTF.

Ten or more counts support this clonotype. This chain's CDR3 is CASSSWTSLSYNEQFF. CDR3 nucleotides: TGTGCCAGCAGTTCTTGGACATCGCTATCCTACAATGAGCAGTTCTTC. The chain is built from TRBV12-3 or TRBV12-4 and TRBJ2-1, with D tentatively TRBD1 (5 bases). Trimming cost V 4 bases and J 1 base, with 14 bases left between them. This CDR3 is 16 amino acids long.

This clonotype was observed at least ten times. This rearrangement joins TRBV7-8 to TRBJ2-1; D is possibly TRBD1 (6 bases). V was shortened by 3 bases and J by 5 bases, with 11 bases between the two germline ends. There are 14 residues in the CDR3. In germline, CDR1 is SGHVS, CDR2 FQNEAQ. CDR3: CASSFWTANNEQFF. The CDR3 coding sequence is TGTGCCAGCAGCTTTTGGACAGCGAACAATGAGCAGTTCTTC. Full variable domain (remainder filled in from reference TRBV7-8 and TRBJ2-1): GAGVSQSPRYKVAKRGQDVALRCDPISGHVSLFWYQQALGQGPEFLTYFQNEAQLDKSGLPSDRFFAERPEGSVSTLKIQRTQQEDSAVYLCASSFWTANNEQFFGPGTRLTVL.

The J gene is TRBJ2-3, the V gene TRBV7-9, with 9 bases aligning to TRBD1. V shed 4 bases, J shed 4 bases, and the junction held 6 bases outside the gene matches. Germline V lookup: CDR1 SEHNR, CDR2 FQNEAQ (reference sequence). This CDR3 has 15 amino acids. CDR3 coding DNA: TGTGCCAGCAGCTCTCGCGGGACAGGGTCAGATACGCAGTATTTT. Protein sequence: CASSSRGTGSDTQYF.

This clonotype was observed a handful of times. The chain links TRBV28 to TRBJ2-7, with 7 bases aligning to TRBD1. The CDR3 runs 13 residues. Germline trimming cut 6 bases from V and 5 bases from J; bases unmatched to any gene: 7. The germline V gene encodes CDR1 MDHEN and CDR2 SYDVKM. CDR3 nucleotide sequence: TGTGCCAGCAGGGGAAGGGGGCCCCACGAGCAGTACTTC. Its translation is CASRGRGPHEQYF.

A few counts support this clonotype. The final CDR3 position lacks the conserved phenylalanine or tryptophan, pointing to a likely read error. This chain joins TRBV18 and TRBJ2-5; D remains unclear. Trimming removed 3 bases from V and 2 bases from J, with 10 bases in between. Germline-derived CDR1 and CDR2 are KGHSH and LQKENI. The CDR3 sequence is 14 residues long. The CDR3 reads CASSPNGVQETQYL. The CDR3 DNA sequence: TGTGCCAGCTCACCTAACGGAGTGCAAGAGACCCAGTACCTC.

Notes on this clonotype: The likely explanation is a read error, given a far larger clone one base away. The chain links TRBV7-9 to TRBJ2-1, with 12 nucleotides matching TRBD2. CDR3 size: 17 residues. Germline values: CDR1 SEHNR, CDR2 FQNEAQ (reference sequence). V lost 3 bases and J lost 7; bases outside the gene matches: 10. The CDR3 DNA sequence: TGTGCCAGCAGCTTTACCCACCAGACTAGCGGGAGAAATGAGCAGTTCTTC. Its translation is CASSFTHQTSGRNEQFF.

This clonotype appeared many times. This chain joins TRBV6-2 or TRBV6-3 and TRBJ2-2, with TRBD2 matching over 11 bases. Germline CDR1 reads MNHEY; CDR2 reads SVGEGT. The CDR3 contains 15 residues. With V trimmed by 5 bases and J by 6 bases, 5 bases remained unmatched. DNA of the CDR3: TGTGCCAGCAGTCCGACTAGCGGGAATTCCGGGGAGCTGTTTTTT. This translates into CASSPTSGNSGELFF.

This clonotype has ten or more counts. The chain uses TRBV2 and TRBJ2-7; perhaps TRBD2 as D (6 bases). CDR1 and CDR2 from the germline V gene are SNHLY and FYNNEI. This CDR3 is 15 amino acids long. V was shortened by 7 bases and J by 6 bases, with 22 bases between the two germline ends. The CDR3 spells CASKLGGGKPSEQYF. In DNA form, the CDR3 reads TGTGCCAGCAAGTTGGGAGGCGGGAAGCCTAGCGAGCAGTACTTC.

The chain employs TRBV27 and TRBJ2-7; TRBD2 aligns across 8 bases. V shed 10 bases, J shed 2 bases, and the junction held 4 bases outside the gene matches. The CDR3 is 12 amino acids. Germline assignment: CDR1 MNHEY and CDR2 SMNVEV (reference sequence). CDR3 amino acids: CATRGGAYEQYF. Here the CDR3 DNA reads TGTGCCACCCGGGGGGGGGCCTACGAGCAGTACTTC.

This clonotype was detected ten times or more. The genes are TRBV20-1 and TRBJ1-1; no firm D call. The CDR3 runs 14 residues. Per germline, CDR1 DFQATT and CDR2 SNEGSKA (reference sequence). V gave up 3 bases and J gave up 1 base, with 12 bases separating them. The CDR3 reads CSASERFSNTEAFF. For the CDR3, the DNA is TGCAGTGCTAGTGAGCGATTCTCGAACACTGAAGCTTTCTTT.

In its sample, this clonotype was seen many times. The CDR3 reads CASSYSVRVNTEAFF. CDR3 sequence (DNA): TGTGCCAGCAGTTACTCGGTCAGGGTGAACACTGAAGCTTTCTTT. The chain carries TRBV6-5 and TRBJ1-1; weak D call: TRBD1 (5 bases). CDR3 length: 15 residues. Trimming pared 0 bases from V and 0 bases from J, leaving 8 bases between. Looked up from germline, CDR1 is MNHEY and CDR2 is SVGAGI.

Ten or more counts support this clonotype. This rearrangement joins TRBV10-3 to TRBJ2-7; possible D gene TRBD2, 5 bases. Looked up from germline, CDR1 is ENHRY and CDR2 is SYGVKD. The ends were cut back, 11 bases at V and 4 bases at J, with 24 bases in the middle. The CDR3 length is 15 residues. The CDR3 is CAAGEDTPPKYEQYF. Written as DNA, the CDR3 is TGTGCCGCCGGGGAAGACACCCCCCCAAAGTACGAGCAGTACTTC.

The chain links TRBV7-8 to TRBJ1-2; a weak D match, TRBD1 (6 bases). The V end was cut by 3 bases, the J end by 8 bases, with 13 bases between. The CDR3 consists of 13 residues. Germline V gene lookup returns CDR1 SGHVS and CDR2 FQNEAQ. The CDR3 DNA sequence: TGTGCCAGCAGCTTCGACAGGAGTCGCGGCTACACCTTC. It is translated as CASSFDRSRGYTF.

Comments on this clonotype: A much larger clone lies one base from this, so it may be a read error. The DNA for the CDR3 is TGTGCCAGCAGTTCGGACGGGTACGAGCAGTACTTC. Residues: CASSSDGYEQYF. The rearrangement joins TRBV5-4 to TRBJ2-7, with D uncertain. The germline V and J ends were trimmed by 5 bases and 4 bases, with 10 bases remaining between them. CDR3 length: 12 amino acids. In germline, CDR1 is SGHNT, CDR2 YYREEE (reference sequence).

This chain joins TRBV4-1 and TRBJ2-2; TRBD1 might be the D (6 bases). The CDR3 extends over 18 amino acids. With 1 base removed from V and 2 bases from J, the gap between germline ends came to 17 bases. Germline-derived CDR1 and CDR2 are MGHRA and YSYEKL. The CDR3 DNA sequence: TGCGCCAGCAGCCAAGTCAAGGGGCAGGGACACAACACCGGGGAGCTGTTTTTT. Amino acid sequence: CASSQVKGQGHNTGELFF.